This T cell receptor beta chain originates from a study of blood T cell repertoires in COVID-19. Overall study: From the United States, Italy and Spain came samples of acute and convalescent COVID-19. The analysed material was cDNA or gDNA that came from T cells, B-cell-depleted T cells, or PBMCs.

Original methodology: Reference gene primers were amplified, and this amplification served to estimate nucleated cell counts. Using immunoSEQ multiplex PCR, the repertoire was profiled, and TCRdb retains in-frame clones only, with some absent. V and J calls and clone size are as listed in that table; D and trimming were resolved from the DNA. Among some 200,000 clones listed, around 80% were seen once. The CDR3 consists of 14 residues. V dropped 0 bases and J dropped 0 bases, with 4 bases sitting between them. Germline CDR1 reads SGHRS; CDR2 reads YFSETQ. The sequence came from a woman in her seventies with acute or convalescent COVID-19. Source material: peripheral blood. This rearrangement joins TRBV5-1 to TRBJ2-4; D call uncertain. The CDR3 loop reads CASSLDQAKNIQYF. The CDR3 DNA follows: TGCGCCAGCAGCTTGGATCAAGCCAAAAACATTCAGTACTTC.